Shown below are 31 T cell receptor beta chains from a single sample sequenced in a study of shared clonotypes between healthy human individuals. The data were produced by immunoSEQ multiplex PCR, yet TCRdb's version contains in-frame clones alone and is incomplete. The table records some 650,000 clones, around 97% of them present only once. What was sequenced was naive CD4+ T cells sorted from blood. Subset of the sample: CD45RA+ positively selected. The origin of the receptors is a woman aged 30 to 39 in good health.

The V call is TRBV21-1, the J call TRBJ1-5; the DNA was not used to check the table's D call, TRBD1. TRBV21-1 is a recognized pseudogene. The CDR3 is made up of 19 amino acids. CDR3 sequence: CASSRRDREKSSNDQPQHF. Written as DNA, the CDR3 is TGTGCCAGCAGCAGACGGGACAGAGAGAAATCGTCCAACGATCAGCCCCAGCATTTT.

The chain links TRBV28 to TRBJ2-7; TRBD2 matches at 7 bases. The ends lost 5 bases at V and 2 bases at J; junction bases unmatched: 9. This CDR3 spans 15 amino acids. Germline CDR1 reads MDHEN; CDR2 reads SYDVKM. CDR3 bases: TGTGCCAGCAGTACTGCGGGAGAAGCCCCCTACGAGCAGTACTTC. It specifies CASSTAGEAPYEQYF. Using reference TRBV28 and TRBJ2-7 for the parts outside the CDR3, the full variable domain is DVKVTQSSRYLVKRTGEKVFLECVQDMDHENMFWYRQDPGLGLRLIYFSYDVKMKEKGDIPEGYSVSREKKERFSLILESASTNQTSMYLCASSTAGEAPYEQYFGPGTRLTVT.

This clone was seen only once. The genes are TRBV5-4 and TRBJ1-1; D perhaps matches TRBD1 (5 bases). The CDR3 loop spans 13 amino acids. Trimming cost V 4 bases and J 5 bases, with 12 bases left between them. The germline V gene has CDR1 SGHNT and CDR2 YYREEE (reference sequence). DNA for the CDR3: TGTGCCAGCAGCGAGACGGGGGGGACTGAAGCTTTCTTT. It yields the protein CASSETGGTEAFF.

The CDR3 region has the DNA TGCAGCGTTGCCTCGGCTAGCGCCCCTAGCACAGATACGCAGTATTTT. It yields the protein CSVASASAPSTDTQYF. The genes are TRBV29-1 and TRBJ2-3; a possible D gene is TRBD2 (6 bases). This CDR3 is 16 amino acids long. From germline, CDR1 is SQVTM and CDR2 ANQGSEA. Trimming took off 4 bases at V and 0 bases at J, with 17 bases between the two ends.

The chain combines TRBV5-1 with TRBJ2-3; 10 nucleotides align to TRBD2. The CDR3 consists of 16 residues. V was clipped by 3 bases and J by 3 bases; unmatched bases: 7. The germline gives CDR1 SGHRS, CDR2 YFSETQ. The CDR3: CASSWGSGRKTDTQYF. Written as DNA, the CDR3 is TGCGCCAGCAGCTGGGGTAGCGGGAGGAAAACAGATACGCAGTATTTT.

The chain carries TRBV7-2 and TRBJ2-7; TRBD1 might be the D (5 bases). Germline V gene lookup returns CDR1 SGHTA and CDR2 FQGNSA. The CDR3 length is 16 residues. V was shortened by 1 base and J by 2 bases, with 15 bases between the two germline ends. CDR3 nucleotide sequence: TGTGCCAGCAGCTTAGTTGCGACAGAGGACCCCTACGAGCAGTACTTC. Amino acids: CASSLVATEDPYEQYF.

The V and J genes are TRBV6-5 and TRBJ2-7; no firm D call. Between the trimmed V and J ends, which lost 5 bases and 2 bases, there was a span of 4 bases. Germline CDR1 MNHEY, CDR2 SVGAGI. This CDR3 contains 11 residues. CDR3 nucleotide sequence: TGTGCCAGCAGTCACCCCTACGAGCAGTACTTC. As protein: CASSHPYEQYF.

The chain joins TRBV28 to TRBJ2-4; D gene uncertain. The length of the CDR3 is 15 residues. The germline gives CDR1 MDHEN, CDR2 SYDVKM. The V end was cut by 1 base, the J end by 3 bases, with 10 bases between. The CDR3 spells CASSLYSTGKNIQYF. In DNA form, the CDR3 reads TGTGCCAGCAGTTTATATAGTACCGGCAAAAACATTCAGTACTTC.

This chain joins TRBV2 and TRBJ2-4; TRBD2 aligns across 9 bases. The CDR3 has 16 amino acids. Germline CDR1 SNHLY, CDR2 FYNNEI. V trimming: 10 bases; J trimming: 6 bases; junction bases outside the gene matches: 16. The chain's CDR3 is CATPGAGGPSGNIQYF. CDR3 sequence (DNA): TGTGCCACCCCAGGCGCGGGAGGGCCCTCGGGAAACATTCAGTACTTC.

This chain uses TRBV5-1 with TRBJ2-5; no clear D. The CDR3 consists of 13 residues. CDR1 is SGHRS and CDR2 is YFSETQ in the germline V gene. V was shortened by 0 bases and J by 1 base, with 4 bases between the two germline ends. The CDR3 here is CASSLVRQETQYF. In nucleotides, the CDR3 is TGCGCCAGCAGCTTGGTGCGCCAAGAGACCCAGTACTTC.

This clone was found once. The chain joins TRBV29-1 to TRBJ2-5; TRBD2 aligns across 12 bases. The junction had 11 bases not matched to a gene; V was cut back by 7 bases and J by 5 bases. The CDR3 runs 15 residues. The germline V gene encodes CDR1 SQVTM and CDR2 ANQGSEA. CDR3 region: CSDDPLAGGTETQYF. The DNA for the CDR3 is TGCAGCGACGACCCACTAGCGGGAGGAACGGAGACCCAGTACTTC.

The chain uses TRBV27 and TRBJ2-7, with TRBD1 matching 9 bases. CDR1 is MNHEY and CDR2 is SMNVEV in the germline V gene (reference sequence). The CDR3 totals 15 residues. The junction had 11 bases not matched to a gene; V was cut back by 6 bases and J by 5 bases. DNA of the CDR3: TGTGCCAGCAGCCCCAAACAGGGGGCGTACGACGAGCAGTACTTC. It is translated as CASSPKQGAYDEQYF.

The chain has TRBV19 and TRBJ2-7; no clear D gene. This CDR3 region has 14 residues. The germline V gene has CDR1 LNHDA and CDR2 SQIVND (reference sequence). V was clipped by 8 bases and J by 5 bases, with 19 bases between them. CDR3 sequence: CASSTLKAANEQYF. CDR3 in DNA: TGTGCCAGTTCCACCTTAAAGGCGGCAAACGAGCAGTACTTC. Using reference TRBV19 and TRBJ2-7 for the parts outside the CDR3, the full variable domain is DGGITQSPKYLFRKEGQNVTLSCEQNLNHDAMYWYRQDPGQGLRLIYYSQIVNDFQKGDIAEGYSVSREKKESFPLTVTSAQKNPTAFYLCASSTLKAANEQYFGPGTRLTVT.

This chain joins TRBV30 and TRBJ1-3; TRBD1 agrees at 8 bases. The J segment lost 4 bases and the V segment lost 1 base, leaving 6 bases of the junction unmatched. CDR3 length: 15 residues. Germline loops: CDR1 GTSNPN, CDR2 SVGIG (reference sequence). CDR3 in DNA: TGTGCCTGGAGTGCCGGACAGGGAGCAGGAAACACCATATATTTT. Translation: CAWSAGQGAGNTIYF. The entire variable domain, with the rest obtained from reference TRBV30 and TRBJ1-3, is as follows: SQTIHQWPATLVQPVGSPLSLECTVEGTSNPNLYWYRQAAGRGLQLLFYSVGIGQISSEVPQNLSASRPQDRQFILSSKKLLLSDSGFYLCAWSAGQGAGNTIYFGEGSWLTVV.

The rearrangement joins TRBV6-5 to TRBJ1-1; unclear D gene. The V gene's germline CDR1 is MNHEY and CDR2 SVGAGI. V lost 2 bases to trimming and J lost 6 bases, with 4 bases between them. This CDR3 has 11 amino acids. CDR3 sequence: CASSYGSEAFF. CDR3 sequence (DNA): TGTGCCAGCAGTTACGGATCTGAAGCTTTCTTT.

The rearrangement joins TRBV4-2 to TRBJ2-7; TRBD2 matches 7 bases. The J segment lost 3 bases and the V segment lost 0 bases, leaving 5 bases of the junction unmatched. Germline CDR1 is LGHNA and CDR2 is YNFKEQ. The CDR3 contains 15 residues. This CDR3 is CASSQDLASGYEQYF. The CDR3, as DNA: TGTGCCAGCAGCCAAGATCTCGCTAGCGGCTACGAGCAGTACTTC.

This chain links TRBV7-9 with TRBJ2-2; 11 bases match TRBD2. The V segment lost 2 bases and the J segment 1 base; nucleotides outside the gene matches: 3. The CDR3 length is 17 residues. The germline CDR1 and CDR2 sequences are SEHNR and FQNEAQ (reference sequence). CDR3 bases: TGTGCCAGCAGCTTAACGCTAGCGGGAGGGAACACCGGGGAGCTGTTTTTT. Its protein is CASSLTLAGGNTGELFF.

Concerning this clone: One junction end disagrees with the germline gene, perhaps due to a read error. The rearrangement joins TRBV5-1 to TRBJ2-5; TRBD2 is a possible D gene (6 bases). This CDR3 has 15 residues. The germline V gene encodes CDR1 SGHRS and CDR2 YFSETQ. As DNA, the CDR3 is TGCACCAGCAGCTTGCGGGGTGGGCAACGAGAGACCCAGTACTTC. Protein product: CTSSLRGGQRETQYF.

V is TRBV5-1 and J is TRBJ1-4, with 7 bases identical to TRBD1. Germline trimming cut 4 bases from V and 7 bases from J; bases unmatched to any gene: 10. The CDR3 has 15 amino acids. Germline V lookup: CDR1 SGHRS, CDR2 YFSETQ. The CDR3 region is CASSDPRDRGEKLFF. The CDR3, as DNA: TGCGCCAGCAGCGATCCCAGGGACAGAGGTGAAAAACTGTTTTTT.

In DNA form, the CDR3 reads TGCGCCAGCAGTGAGGCCGGGAATTCACCCCTCCACTTT. This sequence encodes CASSEAGNSPLHF. This sequence joins TRBV10-1 and TRBJ1-6; D unresolved. The germline V gene encodes CDR1 WNHNN and CDR2 SYGVQD (reference sequence). The CDR3 is 13 amino acids. Trimming cost V 2 bases and J 7 bases, with 6 bases left between them.

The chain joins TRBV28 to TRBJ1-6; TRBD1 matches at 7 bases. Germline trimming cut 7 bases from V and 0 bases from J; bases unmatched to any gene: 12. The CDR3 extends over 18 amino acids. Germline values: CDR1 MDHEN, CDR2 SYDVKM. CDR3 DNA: TGTGCCAGCAACCCAGGGGGTATGAAAGGCTCCTATAATTCACCCCTCCACTTT. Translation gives CASNPGGMKGSYNSPLHF.

CDR3 nucleotide sequence: TGTGCCAGCAGGGGACAGGGGGCCCCCGAAGCTTTCTTT. This translates into CASRGQGAPEAFF. This chain connects TRBV2 to TRBJ1-1; 12 bases agree with TRBD1. Germline CDR1 and CDR2: SNHLY and FYNNEI. The length of the CDR3 is 13 residues. V was pared by 6 bases and J by 8 bases, with 4 bases of the junction left unmatched.

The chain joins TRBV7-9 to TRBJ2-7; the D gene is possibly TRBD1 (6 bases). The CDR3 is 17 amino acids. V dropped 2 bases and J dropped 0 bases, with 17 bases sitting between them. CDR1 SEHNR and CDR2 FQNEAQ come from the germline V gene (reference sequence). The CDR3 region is CASSLFRGTLSSYEQYF. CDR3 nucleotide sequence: TGTGCCAGCAGCTTATTTCGTGGGACACTGAGCTCCTACGAGCAGTACTTC.

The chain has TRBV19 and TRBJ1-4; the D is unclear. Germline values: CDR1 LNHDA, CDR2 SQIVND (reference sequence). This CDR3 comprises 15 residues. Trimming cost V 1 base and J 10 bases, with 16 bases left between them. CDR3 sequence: CASSIVIGFLGKLFF. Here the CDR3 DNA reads TGTGCCAGTAGTATAGTCATCGGATTCTTGGGAAAACTGTTTTTT. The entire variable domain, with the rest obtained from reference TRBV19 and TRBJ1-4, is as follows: DGGITQSPKYLFRKEGQNVTLSCEQNLNHDAMYWYRQDPGQGLRLIYYSQIVNDFQKGDIAEGYSVSREKKESFPLTVTSAQKNPTAFYLCASSIVIGFLGKLFFGSGTQLSVL.

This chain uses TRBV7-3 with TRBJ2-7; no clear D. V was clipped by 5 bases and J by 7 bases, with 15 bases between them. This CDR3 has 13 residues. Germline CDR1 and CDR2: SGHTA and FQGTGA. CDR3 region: CASSPPGKWEQYF. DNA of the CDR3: TGTGCCAGCAGCCCGCCAGGCAAGTGGGAGCAGTACTTC.

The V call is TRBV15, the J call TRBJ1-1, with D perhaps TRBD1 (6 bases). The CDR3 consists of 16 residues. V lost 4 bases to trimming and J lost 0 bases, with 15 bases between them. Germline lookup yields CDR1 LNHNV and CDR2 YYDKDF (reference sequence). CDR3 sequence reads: CATSKGQTFMNTEAFF. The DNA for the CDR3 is TGTGCCACCAGCAAAGGACAGACCTTCATGAACACTGAAGCTTTCTTT.

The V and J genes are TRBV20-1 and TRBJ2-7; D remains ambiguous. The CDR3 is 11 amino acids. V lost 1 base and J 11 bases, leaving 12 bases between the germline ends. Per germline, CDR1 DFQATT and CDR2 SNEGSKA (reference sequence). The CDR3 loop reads CSARVSSLEYF. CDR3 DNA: TGCAGTGCTAGAGTTTCTAGTTTGGAGTACTTC.

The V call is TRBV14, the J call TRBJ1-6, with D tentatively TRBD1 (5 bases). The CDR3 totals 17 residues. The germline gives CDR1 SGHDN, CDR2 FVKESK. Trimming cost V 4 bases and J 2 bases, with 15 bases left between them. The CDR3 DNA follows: TGTGCCAGCAGCCGTTCCTCAGAGGGGACCTATAATTCACCCCTCCACTTT. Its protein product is CASSRSSEGTYNSPLHF.

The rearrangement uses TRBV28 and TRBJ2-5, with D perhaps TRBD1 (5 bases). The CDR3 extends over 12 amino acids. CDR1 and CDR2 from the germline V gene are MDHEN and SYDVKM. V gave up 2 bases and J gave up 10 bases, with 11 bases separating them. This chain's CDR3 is CASSLNLQGQYF. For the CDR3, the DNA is TGTGCCAGCAGTTTAAACCTCCAGGGCCAGTACTTC.

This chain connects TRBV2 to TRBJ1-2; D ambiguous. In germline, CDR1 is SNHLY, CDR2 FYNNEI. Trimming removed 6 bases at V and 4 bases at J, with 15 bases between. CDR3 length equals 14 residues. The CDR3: CASRGSEGFYGYTF. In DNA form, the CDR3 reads TGTGCCAGCAGGGGCTCAGAGGGCTTCTATGGCTACACCTTC.

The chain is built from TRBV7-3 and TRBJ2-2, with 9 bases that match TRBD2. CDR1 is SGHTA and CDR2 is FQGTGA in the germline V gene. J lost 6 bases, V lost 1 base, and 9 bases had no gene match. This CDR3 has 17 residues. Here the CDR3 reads CASSLRPASGIAGELFF. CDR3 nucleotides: TGTGCCAGCAGCTTAAGGCCAGCTAGCGGGATAGCCGGGGAGCTGTTTTTT.